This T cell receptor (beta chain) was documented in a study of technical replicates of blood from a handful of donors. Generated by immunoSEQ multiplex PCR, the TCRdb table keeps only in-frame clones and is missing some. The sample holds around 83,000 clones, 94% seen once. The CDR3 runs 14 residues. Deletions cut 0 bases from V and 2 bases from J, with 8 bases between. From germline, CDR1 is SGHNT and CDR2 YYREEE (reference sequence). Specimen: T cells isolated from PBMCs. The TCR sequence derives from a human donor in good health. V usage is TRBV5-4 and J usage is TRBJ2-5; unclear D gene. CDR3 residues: CASSLDLRQETQYF. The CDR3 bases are TGTGCCAGCAGCTTGGATTTGCGGCAAGAGACCCAGTACTTC.